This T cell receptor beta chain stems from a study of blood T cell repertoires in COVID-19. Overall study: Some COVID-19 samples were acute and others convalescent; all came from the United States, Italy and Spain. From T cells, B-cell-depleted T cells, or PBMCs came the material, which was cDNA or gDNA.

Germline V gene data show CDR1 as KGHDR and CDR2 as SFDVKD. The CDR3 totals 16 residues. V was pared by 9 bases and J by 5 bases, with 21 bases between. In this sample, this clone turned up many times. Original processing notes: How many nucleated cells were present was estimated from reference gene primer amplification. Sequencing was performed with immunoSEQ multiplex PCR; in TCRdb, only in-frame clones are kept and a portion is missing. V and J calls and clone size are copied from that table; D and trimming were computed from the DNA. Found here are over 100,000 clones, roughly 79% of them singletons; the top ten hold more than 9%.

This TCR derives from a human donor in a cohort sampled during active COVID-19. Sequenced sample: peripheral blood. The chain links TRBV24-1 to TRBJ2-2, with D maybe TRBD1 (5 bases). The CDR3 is CATSSHVQAGTGELFF. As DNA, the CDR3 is TGTGCCACCTCATCCCACGTGCAGGCAGGGACCGGGGAGCTGTTTTTT.